This T cell receptor (beta chain) was found in a study of breast tumors, draining lymph nodes, adjacent tissues. Between the trimmed V and J ends, which lost 1 base and 7 bases, there was a span of 14 bases. CDR1 SGHDN and CDR2 FVKESK come from the germline V gene. This CDR3 is 14 amino acids long. TCRdb reprocessed the multiplex PCR reads with MiXCR, giving one entry per CDR3 protein. The sample has 200,000 to 300,000 distinct CDR3 sequences; around 31% are singletons. Breast cancer patients provided tissue from their axillary draining lymph nodes. There are many counts of this clonotype. Its specificity is unknown. The study's findings and limits: Luminal-like breast cancer showed significantly greater tumor-nontumor repertoire similarity than basal-like breast cancer did. Data only fit, rather than demonstrated, lymph node origin of most tumor T cells.

Sequencing was performed on axillary lymph node tissue. This receptor was taken from a female donor with breast cancer. Some clones in this sample may be carry-over from other donors' samples. The chain employs TRBV14 and TRBJ2-7, with D possibly being TRBD2 (6 bases). The DNA for the CDR3 is TGTGCCAGCAGCCAAGCTGCTAGCGCGGGAGAGCAGTACTTC. Amino acids: CASSQAASAGEQYF.